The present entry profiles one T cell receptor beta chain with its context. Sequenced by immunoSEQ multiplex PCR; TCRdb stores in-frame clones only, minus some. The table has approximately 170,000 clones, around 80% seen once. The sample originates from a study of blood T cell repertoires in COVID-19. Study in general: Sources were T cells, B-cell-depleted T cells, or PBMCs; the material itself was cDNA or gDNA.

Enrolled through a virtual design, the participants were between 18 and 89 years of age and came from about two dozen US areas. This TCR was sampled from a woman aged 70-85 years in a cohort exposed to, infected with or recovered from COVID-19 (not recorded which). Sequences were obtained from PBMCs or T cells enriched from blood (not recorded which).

CDR3 protein: CASSDQRAGVGPLHF. The DNA for the CDR3 is TGTGCCAGCAGCGACCAGCGGGCGGGTGTGGGACCCCTCCACTTT. The chain has TRBV5-4 and TRBJ1-6, with unresolved D. This CDR3 comprises 15 residues. V was trimmed by 4 bases and J by 12 bases, leaving 20 bases between them. Germline-derived CDR1 and CDR2 are SGHNT and YYREEE (reference sequence).